By its share, the clone carrying this T cell receptor (beta chain) is medium-sized (0.01 to 0.1%). Its matching antigen is unknown. Until they underwent thyroid surgery, no patient had received any treatment. This sample was included in a study of metastatic and nonmetastatic thyroid tumors. Looking at the study overall: Thyroid patients, malignant and benign, had repertoires compared across blood and tumor or nodule tissue.

Looked up from germline, CDR1 is LNHDA and CDR2 is SQIVND (reference sequence). The CDR3 consists of 16 residues. V shed 6 bases and J 2 bases; nucleotides not matched to a gene: 3. Methods used by the authors: What underpinned the distant-metastasis classifier for papillary thyroid cancer was the set of CDR3 differences across clinicopathological groups. TCRdb called clones again from the PCR reads with MiXCR. The V and J calls follow TCRdb's processing rather than the paper's. The table lists more than 10,000 clones, approximately 24% of them singletons. Study findings and constraints: TCR beta diversity was reportedly significantly higher in malignant thyroid tumors than benign nodules, in blood and tumor.

This clonotype was sampled from a female donor with papillary thyroid cancer or a benign thyroid nodule (not recorded which). Some clones in this sample may be carry-over from other donors' samples. Sample: tumor tissue. The chain couples TRBV19 to TRBJ2-1; 14 bases map to TRBD2. CDR3 in amino acids: CASSGTSGSTYNEQFF. In DNA form, the CDR3 reads TGTGCCAGTAGCGGGACTAGCGGGAGCACCTACAATGAGCAGTTCTTC.